One and the same sample provided the 16 T cell receptor beta chains below, sequenced in a study of T cell responses to AZD1222 COVID-19 vaccine. Using immunoSEQ multiplex PCR, the repertoire was profiled, and TCRdb retains in-frame clones only, with some absent. The sample comprises around 260,000 clones, 80% to 95% of which are singletons, and around 0.6% rests with the top ten. The source material was peripheral blood, sampled on day 0 of AZD1222 vaccination. The source is an adult in good health.

This clone came up once. J is TRBJ1-5 and V is TRBV7-9; the match to TRBD1 covers 8 bases. With V trimmed by 5 bases and J by 6 bases, 6 bases remained unmatched. Germline V gives CDR1 SEHNR, CDR2 FQNEAQ (reference sequence). CDR3 length: 14 amino acids. In DNA form, the CDR3 reads TGTGCCAGCAGCAACGGTCAGGGGGCTCAGCCCCAGCATTTT. This encodes CASSNGQGAQPQHF.

J is TRBJ1-2 and V is TRBV9; D is possibly TRBD1 (6 bases). Germline V gene data show CDR1 as SGDLS and CDR2 as YYNGEE. Deletions cut 2 bases from V and 8 bases from J, with 19 bases between. The CDR3 runs 15 residues. The CDR3 nucleotides read TGTGCCAGCAGCGTTAGTGGGGGGGGCCCTGGAGGCTACACCTTC. Translating gives CASSVSGGGPGGYTF.

The rearrangement links TRBV5-1 to TRBJ1-2; D might be TRBD1 (5 bases). The germline V and J ends were trimmed by 1 base and 6 bases, with 7 bases remaining between them. The CDR3 runs to 12 residues. CDR1 and CDR2 (germline): SGHRS, YFSETQ. CDR3 region: CASSLMGDGYTF. Written as DNA, the CDR3 is TGCGCCAGCAGCTTGATGGGGGATGGCTACACCTTC. Together with reference TRBV5-1 and TRBJ1-2, the CDR3 gives the full variable domain: KAGVTQTPRYLIKTRGQQVTLSCSPISGHRSVSWYQQTPGQGLQFLFEYFSETQRNKGNFPGRFSGRQFSNSRSEMNVSTLELGDSALYLCASSLMGDGYTFGSGTRLTVV.

The V gene is TRBV18, the J gene TRBJ1-2, with TRBD1 identical over 11 bases. The CDR3 sequence is 15 residues long. CDR1 and CDR2 (germline): KGHSH, LQKENI. Trimming cost V 2 bases and J 5 bases; bases outside gene matches: 4. The CDR3 loop is CASSPGTGGIYGYTF. In nucleotides, the CDR3 is TGTGCCAGCTCACCAGGGACAGGGGGAATATATGGCTACACCTTC.

The chain recombines TRBV2 with TRBJ1-5; the match to TRBD1 covers 8 bases. V lost 3 bases and J lost 7; bases outside the gene matches: 5. Germline CDR1 and CDR2: SNHLY and FYNNEI. CDR3 length equals 14 residues. In DNA form, the CDR3 reads TGTGCCAGCAGTGATAGGCAGGGGGCGCAGCCCCAGCATTTT. It specifies CASSDRQGAQPQHF.

The chain employs TRBV9 and TRBJ1-6, with D uncertain. Germline V gives CDR1 SGDLS, CDR2 YYNGEE. The CDR3 is made up of 15 amino acids. The germline V and J ends were trimmed by 0 bases and 6 bases, with 10 bases remaining between them. CDR3 residues: CASSVGGSFNSPLHF. CDR3 DNA sequence: TGTGCCAGCAGCGTAGGTGGGAGCTTTAATTCACCCCTCCACTTT.

This chain uses TRBV12-3 or TRBV12-4 with TRBJ1-1; D is uncertain. CDR3 length equals 12 residues. With 6 bases removed from V and 7 bases from J, the gap between germline ends came to 12 bases. As DNA, the CDR3 is TGTGCCAGCAGCCGAGGAGGGAGTGAAGCTTTCTTT. It encodes CASSRGGSEAFF.

The J gene is TRBJ2-2, the V gene TRBV6-5; 8 nucleotides agree with TRBD1. This CDR3 is 12 amino acids long. Germline loops: CDR1 MNHEY, CDR2 SVGAGI. CDR3 sequence (DNA): TGTGTCAGTCAGGGGGCGAACGGGGAGCTGTTTTTT. Its protein product is CVSQGANGELFF.

The rearrangement links TRBV13 to TRBJ2-7; D is unresolved. Looked up from germline, CDR1 is PRHDT and CDR2 is FYEKMQ (reference sequence). There are 12 residues in the CDR3. Deletions cut 1 base from V and 4 bases from J, with 5 bases between. The DNA of the CDR3 is TGTGCCAGCAGCTTAGCCGGGTACGAGCAGTACTTC. It encodes CASSLAGYEQYF.

The J gene is TRBJ2-3, the V gene TRBV7-2; D is unresolved. Germline CDR1 SGHTA, CDR2 FQGNSA. The CDR3 has 13 amino acids. The germline V and J ends were trimmed by 5 bases and 2 bases, with 8 bases remaining between them. The chain's CDR3 is CASSEGPTDTQYF. CDR3 nucleotide sequence: TGTGCCAGCAGCGAAGGGCCCACAGATACGCAGTATTTT.

The V call is TRBV4-1, the J call TRBJ2-1; 10 bases agree with TRBD2. Germline-derived CDR1 and CDR2 are MGHRA and YSYEKL. The CDR3 runs 15 residues. Trimming at V came to 4 bases and at J to 5 bases, leaving 5 bases not matched to a gene. Here the CDR3 reads CASSRLGLADNEQFF. DNA of the CDR3: TGCGCCAGCAGCCGACTTGGACTAGCGGACAATGAGCAGTTCTTC.

The V call is TRBV12-5, the J call TRBJ1-2, with D perhaps matching TRBD1 (5 bases). This CDR3 comprises 15 residues. Germline V lookup: CDR1 LGHNT, CDR2 FRNRAP. V lost 0 bases and J 6 bases, leaving 14 bases between the germline ends. The CDR3 DNA sequence: TGTGCTAGTGGTTTGGTACTAATCCCGGGGGATGGCTACACCTTC. This codes for CASGLVLIPGDGYTF.

This chain uses TRBV5-5 with TRBJ1-4, with D hard to call. CDR3 length: 15 residues. With 1 base removed from V and 3 bases from J, the gap between germline ends came to 10 bases. Germline V gives CDR1 SGHKS, CDR2 YYEKEE (reference sequence). This CDR3 is CASSLSVSPNEKLFF. The CDR3 nucleotides read TGTGCCAGCAGCTTGTCGGTTTCGCCTAATGAAAAACTGTTTTTT.

CDR3 bases: TGTGCCAGCCGAGCCTCTGGCGGGGGGGCCGGGGAGCTGTTTTTT. The encoded protein is CASRASGGGAGELFF. The rearrangement joins TRBV9 to TRBJ2-2; 9 bases map to TRBD2. CDR3 length: 15 residues. V lost 7 bases and J lost 6; bases outside the gene matches: 10. The germline CDR1 and CDR2 sequences are SGDLS and YYNGEE. Based on the CDR3 plus reference TRBV9 and TRBJ2-2, the full variable domain is DSGVTQTPKHLITATGQRVTLRCSPRSGDLSVYWYQQSLDQGLQFLIQYYNGEERAKGNILERFSAQQFPDLHSELNLSSLELGDSALYFCASRASGGGAGELFFGEGSRLTVL.

This chain joins TRBV7-2 and TRBJ2-3; either TRBD1 or TRBD2 may fit D (5 bases each). The CDR3 sequence is 16 residues long. V was cut by 1 base and J by 5 bases, with 16 bases left in between. From germline, CDR1 is SGHTA and CDR2 FQGNSA. Here the CDR3 DNA reads TGTGCCAGCAGCTTAGTTCGGCCCCGTGGGGGAGATACGCAGTATTTT. This codes for CASSLVRPRGGDTQYF.

V gene TRBV10-3 combines with J gene TRBJ1-2, with D maybe TRBD1 (6 bases). The CDR3 is made up of 12 amino acids. CDR1 ENHRY and CDR2 SYGVKD come from the germline V gene. Between the trimmed V and J ends, which lost 4 bases and 8 bases, there was a span of 11 bases. The chain's CDR3 is CAISAGGAGYTF. CDR3 coding DNA: TGTGCCATCAGTGCCGGGGGCGCCGGCTACACCTTC.